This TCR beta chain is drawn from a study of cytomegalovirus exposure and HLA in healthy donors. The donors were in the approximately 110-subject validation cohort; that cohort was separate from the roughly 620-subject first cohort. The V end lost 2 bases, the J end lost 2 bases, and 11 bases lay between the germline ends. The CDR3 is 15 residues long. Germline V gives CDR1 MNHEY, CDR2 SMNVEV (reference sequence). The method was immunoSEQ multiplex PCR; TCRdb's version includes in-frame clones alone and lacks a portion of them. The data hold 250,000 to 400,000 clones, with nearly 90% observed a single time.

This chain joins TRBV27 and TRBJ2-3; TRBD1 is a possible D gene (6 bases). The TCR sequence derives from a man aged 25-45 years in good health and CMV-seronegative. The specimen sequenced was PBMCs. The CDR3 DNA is TGTGCCAGCAGTTTAATTGGGGGCCACACAGATACGCAGTATTTT. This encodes CASSLIGGHTDTQYF.